These 8 T cell receptor beta chains were sequenced from one sample in a study of cytomegalovirus exposure and HLA in healthy donors. Vbeta (60) and Jbeta (13) primers were used in the PCR. Here immunoSEQ multiplex PCR was the method, and the copy in TCRdb shows in-frame clones only, minus some. The sample contains 120,000 to 150,000 clones, 75% to 90% of which appear only once. The sample comprised PBMCs. These receptor sequences come from a female donor in good health and CMV-seronegative.

The chain joins TRBV28 to TRBJ2-5, with D possibly matching TRBD1 (6 bases). The CDR3 consists of 15 residues. Per germline, CDR1 MDHEN and CDR2 SYDVKM. The V end was cut by 6 bases, the J end by 1 base, with 15 bases between. CDR3 residues: CASSTPNRAQETQYF. CDR3 DNA: TGTGCCAGCAGCACTCCCAACAGGGCCCAAGAGACCCAGTACTTC.

The genes are TRBV11-2 and TRBJ2-5, with D maybe TRBD2 (7 bases). Germline V gene data show CDR1 as SGHAT and CDR2 as FQNNGV. The ends were cut back, 0 bases at V and 6 bases at J, with 14 bases in the middle. The CDR3 is 15 amino acids. The CDR3 sequence is CASSLERGALKTQYF. The CDR3, as DNA: TGTGCCAGCAGCTTAGAACGGGGGGCTTTAAAGACCCAGTACTTC.

The chain couples TRBV28 to TRBJ1-3, with D perhaps TRBD1 (6 bases). Per the germline V gene, CDR1 is MDHEN and CDR2 is SYDVKM. The CDR3 contains 14 residues. V was clipped by 7 bases and J by 9 bases, with 19 bases between them. The CDR3: CASIPGQRWATIYF. CDR3 DNA sequence: TGTGCCAGCATCCCCGGACAGCGATGGGCCACCATATATTTT.

The CDR3 sequence: CSVEVGQGHEQYF. The CDR3 nucleotides are TGCAGCGTTGAAGTAGGCCAGGGCCACGAGCAGTACTTC. The chain has TRBV29-1 and TRBJ2-7; D perhaps matches TRBD1 (5 bases). The CDR3 covers 13 residues. The V gene lost 1 base and the J gene lost 5 bases, with 12 bases spanning the gap. The germline gives CDR1 SQVTM, CDR2 ANQGSEA.

DNA of the CDR3: TGTGCCAGCTCGAAAACAGGGTCCTACGAGCAGTACTTC. As protein: CASSKTGSYEQYF. The gene calls are TRBV18 and TRBJ2-7; D possibly corresponds to TRBD1 (6 bases). V shed 6 bases and J shed 1 base, with 10 bases lying between them. CDR1 and CDR2 from the germline V gene are KGHSH and LQKENI. The CDR3 is 13 amino acids. The whole variable domain, filled in from reference TRBV18 and TRBJ2-7, reads NAGVMQNPRHLVRRRGQEARLRCSPMKGHSHVYWYRQLPEEGLKFMVYLQKENIIDESGMPKERFSAEFPKEGPSILRIQQVVRGDSAAYFCASSKTGSYEQYFGPGTRLTVT.

The rearrangement links TRBV6-6 to TRBJ2-2, with TRBD1 identical over 7 bases. V shed 6 bases, J shed 4 bases, and the junction held 5 bases outside the gene matches. CDR3 length equals 14 residues. Germline-derived CDR1 and CDR2 are MNHNY and SVGAGI (reference sequence). As DNA, the CDR3 is TGTGCCAGCAGCGTGGGACAGACCACCGGGGAGCTGTTTTTT. This encodes CASSVGQTTGELFF.

The rearrangement links TRBV9 to TRBJ2-3, with TRBD1 identical over 8 bases. This CDR3 spans 15 amino acids. Germline-derived CDR1 and CDR2 are SGDLS and YYNGEE. The trim removed 3 bases at V and 3 bases at J, leaving 6 bases unmatched. CDR3 nucleotides: TGTGCCAGCAGCGGCCTCGACAGGGGAACAGATACGCAGTATTTT. This gives the protein CASSGLDRGTDTQYF. Supplemented by reference TRBV9 and TRBJ2-3, the full variable domain reads DSGVTQTPKHLITATGQRVTLRCSPRSGDLSVYWYQQSLDQGLQFLIQYYNGEERAKGNILERFSAQQFPDLHSELNLSSLELGDSALYFCASSGLDRGTDTQYFGPGTRLTVL.

The chain employs TRBV30 and TRBJ2-3; the D is unclear. In germline, CDR1 is GTSNPN, CDR2 SVGIG (reference sequence). The CDR3 length is 14 residues. Trimming left V 0 bases short and J 3 bases short, with 10 bases between. The CDR3 loop is CAWSVPEPTDTQYF. CDR3 coding DNA: TGTGCCTGGAGTGTACCGGAGCCAACAGATACGCAGTATTTT.